The 23 T cell receptor beta chains below all came from one sample that was sequenced in a study of CD8+ T cells in alopecia areata. RNA extraction and reverse transcription yielded cDNA as sequencing template. Some clones are missing from TCRdb's copy, which holds only in-frame ones; the method was immunoSEQ multiplex PCR. The sample shows about 160,000 clones, roughly two thirds of them seen only once. This sample's treatment: oral pan-JAK inhibitor, 5-10 mg twice daily. The sequencing used CD4+ T cells sorted from blood, collected at week 4, from a patient treated with tofacitinib. These receptors were taken from a human donor with alopecia areata.

CDR3 nucleotide sequence: TGTGCCAGCAGCTTAGCCATGGACAGGGGGCGGGAGACCCAGTACTTC. Protein: CASSLAMDRGRETQYF. J is TRBJ2-5 and V is TRBV7-2; TRBD1 matches at 11 bases. V lost 0 bases, J lost 5 bases, and 5 bases stayed unmatched. Looked up from germline, CDR1 is SGHTA and CDR2 is FQGNSA. The CDR3 extends over 16 amino acids.

V usage is TRBV6-5 and J usage is TRBJ1-1, with D possibly being TRBD1 (5 bases). The CDR3 spans 14 residues. CDR1 MNHEY and CDR2 SVGAGI come from the germline V gene. V lost 6 bases, J lost 1 base, and 12 bases lay in between. CDR3 loop: CASRILQGNTEAFF. CDR3 DNA sequence: TGTGCCAGCAGGATTCTTCAGGGGAACACTGAAGCTTTCTTT.

The rearrangement links TRBV5-1 to TRBJ2-5, with D unresolved. The CDR3 is 13 amino acids. Looked up from germline, CDR1 is SGHRS and CDR2 is YFSETQ. The germline V and J ends were trimmed by 5 bases and 3 bases, with 11 bases remaining between them. As DNA, the CDR3 is TGCGCCAGCAGACGCGATAATAAAGAGACCCAGTACTTC. Protein product: CASRRDNKETQYF. Combining the CDR3 with reference TRBV5-1 and TRBJ2-5 gives the whole variable domain KAGVTQTPRYLIKTRGQQVTLSCSPISGHRSVSWYQQTPGQGLQFLFEYFSETQRNKGNFPGRFSGRQFSNSRSEMNVSTLELGDSALYLCASRRDNKETQYFGPGTRLLVL.

V usage is TRBV5-5 and J usage is TRBJ2-7; D assignment may be TRBD1 or TRBD2 (5 bases each). Per the germline V gene, CDR1 is SGHKS and CDR2 is YYEKEE (reference sequence). The CDR3 has 14 residues. Trimming cost V 0 bases and J 1 base, with 8 bases left between them. The CDR3 DNA follows: TGTGCCAGCAGCTTGGGGGGGTTGTCCTACGAGCAGTACTTC. Translating it yields CASSLGGLSYEQYF.

The chain links TRBV5-1 to TRBJ2-1; D not certain. Trimming removed 4 bases from V and 0 bases from J, with 8 bases in between. Germline CDR1 and CDR2: SGHRS and YFSETQ. The CDR3 is 14 residues long. CDR3 coding DNA: TGCGCCAGCAGCCTCCAAACCTCCTACAATGAGCAGTTCTTC. It encodes CASSLQTSYNEQFF.

The chain has TRBV29-1 and TRBJ2-3, with TRBD2 identical over 13 bases. The V segment lost 6 bases and the J segment 4 bases; nucleotides outside the gene matches: 4. This CDR3 spans 14 amino acids. Germline loops: CDR1 SQVTM, CDR2 ANQGSEA. CDR3 residues: CSVRTSGGADTQYF. The CDR3 DNA follows: TGCAGCGTGCGGACTAGCGGGGGCGCAGATACGCAGTATTTT.

This sequence joins TRBV29-1 and TRBJ1-4; 9 bases agree with TRBD1. The V gene's germline CDR1 is SQVTM and CDR2 ANQGSEA. The CDR3 covers 11 residues. J lost 10 bases, V lost 7 bases, and 4 bases had no gene match. The DNA for the CDR3 is TGCAGCGCCACGGGACAGGGAAAACTGTTTTTT. Amino acid sequence: CSATGQGKLFF.

V is TRBV6-5 and J is TRBJ1-2; tentative D call: TRBD1 (5 bases). Germline V gene data show CDR1 as MNHEY and CDR2 as SVGAGI. The CDR3 spans 15 residues. Trimming pared 0 bases from V and 4 bases from J, leaving 12 bases between. CDR3 in amino acids: CASSYSRDSFYGYTF. In DNA, the CDR3 is TGTGCCAGCAGTTACTCTAGGGACTCGTTCTATGGCTACACCTTC.

This clone was seen a few times. V and J are TRBV29-1 and TRBJ2-1; D might be TRBD1 (5 bases). Trimming removed 2 bases at V and 7 bases at J, with 12 bases between. CDR3 length: 13 amino acids. Germline V gene sequence: CDR1 SQVTM, CDR2 ANQGSEA. CDR3 bases: TGCAGCGTTGAAAGGTGGCAGGGAAATGAGCAGTTCTTC. It yields the protein CSVERWQGNEQFF.

The genes are TRBV9 and TRBJ2-3; D is perhaps TRBD1 or TRBD2 (5 bases each). The V end lost 3 bases, the J end lost 2 bases, and 16 bases lay between the germline ends. Per germline, CDR1 SGDLS and CDR2 YYNGEE. This CDR3 has 16 residues. CDR3 coding DNA: TGTGCCAGCAGCGGCGCCGGGGCTAGTTTCACAGATACGCAGTATTTT. Translated: CASSGAGASFTDTQYF. Filled out from reference TRBV9 and TRBJ2-3, the complete variable domain reads DSGVTQTPKHLITATGQRVTLRCSPRSGDLSVYWYQQSLDQGLQFLIQYYNGEERAKGNILERFSAQQFPDLHSELNLSSLELGDSALYFCASSGAGASFTDTQYFGPGTRLTVL.

J is TRBJ2-2 and V is TRBV23-1; 7 bases are shared with TRBD1. TRBV23-1 falls under the ORF class, with uncertain function. The CDR3 has 17 amino acids. Unmatched junction bases numbered 7, after V lost 3 bases and J lost 0 bases. CDR3 bases: TGCGCCAGCAGTCATGCCGGGACAGCCGCGAACACCGGGGAGCTGTTTTTT. This codes for CASSHAGTAANTGELFF.

J is TRBJ1-4 and V is TRBV25-1; D is unresolved. Trimming removed 3 bases at V and 6 bases at J, with 11 bases between. Germline V gene data show CDR1 as MGHDK and CDR2 as SYGVNS. CDR3 length: 14 amino acids. CDR3 coding DNA: TGTGCCAGCAGTGATAGGATATTGGATGAAAAACTGTTTTTT. Translation gives CASSDRILDEKLFF. The entire variable domain, with the rest obtained from reference TRBV25-1 and TRBJ1-4, is as follows: EADIYQTPRYLVIGTGKKITLECSQTMGHDKMYWYQQDPGMELHLIHYSYGVNSTEKGDLSSESTVSRIRTEHFPLTLESARPSHTSQYLCASSDRILDEKLFFGSGTQLSVL.

The chain uses TRBV6-5 and TRBJ2-7; 9 bases fit TRBD1. Germline values: CDR1 MNHEY, CDR2 SVGAGI. V lost 6 bases, J lost 5 bases, and 11 bases stayed unmatched. This CDR3 is built from 15 residues. CDR3 amino acids: CASRPPGQGRNEQYF. In nucleotides, the CDR3 is TGTGCCAGCAGACCCCCGGGACAGGGACGTAACGAGCAGTACTTC.

The chain combines TRBV5-1 with TRBJ2-5, with 12 nucleotides matching TRBD1. This CDR3 comprises 15 residues. With 0 bases clipped from V and 5 bases from J, the junction kept 2 bases outside the gene matches. CDR1 and CDR2 (germline): SGHRS, YFSETQ. CDR3 region: CASSLAGTGGETQYF. The CDR3 nucleotides are TGCGCCAGCAGCTTGGCCGGGACAGGGGGCGAGACCCAGTACTTC.

V usage is TRBV29-1 and J usage is TRBJ2-2; TRBD2 is a possible D gene (5 bases). The germline V gene encodes CDR1 SQVTM and CDR2 ANQGSEA. This CDR3 region has 15 residues. Trimming removed 4 bases from V and 0 bases from J, with 12 bases in between. CDR3 region: CSVAWRATNTGELFF. Here the CDR3 DNA reads TGCAGCGTTGCTTGGCGGGCCACGAACACCGGGGAGCTGTTTTTT.

V usage is TRBV6-6 and J usage is TRBJ2-5; no firm D call. The CDR3 runs to 12 residues. With 4 bases removed from V and 5 bases from J, the gap between germline ends came to 8 bases. Germline V gives CDR1 MNHNY, CDR2 SVGAGI (reference sequence). This chain's CDR3 is CASSSRYETQYF. CDR3 nucleotide sequence: TGTGCCAGCAGTTCACGCTACGAGACCCAGTACTTC.

The rearrangement joins TRBV19 to TRBJ2-1; the match to TRBD1 covers 7 bases. J lost 8 bases, V lost 6 bases, and 10 bases had no gene match. There are 14 residues in the CDR3. The germline gives CDR1 LNHDA, CDR2 SQIVND (reference sequence). CDR3 DNA: TGTGCCAGTAGCCTGACAGGGTATGGGGATGAGCAGTTCTTC. As protein: CASSLTGYGDEQFF.

This chain uses TRBV30 with TRBJ2-2; D may match TRBD1 or TRBD2 (5 bases each). The CDR3 contains 17 residues. Germline V gives CDR1 GTSNPN, CDR2 SVGIG (reference sequence). V was trimmed by 3 bases and J by 0 bases, leaving 17 bases between them. CDR3: CAWRSVWGKTNTGELFF. The CDR3 region has the DNA TGTGCCTGGAGGTCGGTATGGGGGAAAACGAACACCGGGGAGCTGTTTTTT. Combining the CDR3 with reference TRBV30 and TRBJ2-2 gives the whole variable domain SQTIHQWPATLVQPVGSPLSLECTVEGTSNPNLYWYRQAAGRGLQLLFYSVGIGQISSEVPQNLSASRPQDRQFILSSKKLLLSDSGFYLCAWRSVWGKTNTGELFFGEGSRLTVL.

The table lists this clone with a count of one. The chain uses TRBV27 and TRBJ1-2; weak D call: TRBD1 (5 bases). Germline V CDR1 and CDR2: MNHEY, SMNVEV (reference sequence). This CDR3 is built from 13 residues. The ends were cut back, 5 bases at V and 4 bases at J, with 11 bases in the middle. Here the CDR3 DNA reads TGTGCCAGCAGTCCCAGGGTTGGCTATGGCTACACCTTC. This sequence encodes CASSPRVGYGYTF.

In this sample, this clone turned up a few times. The gene calls are TRBV2 and TRBJ2-2, with D uncertain. CDR3 length: 15 amino acids. The V gene's germline CDR1 is SNHLY and CDR2 FYNNEI. V gave up 2 bases and J gave up 0 bases, with 7 bases separating them. This chain's CDR3 is CASSERASNTGELFF. CDR3 bases: TGTGCCAGCAGTGAACGGGCGTCGAACACCGGGGAGCTGTTTTTT.

V and J are TRBV7-9 and TRBJ2-1; 7 nucleotides agree with TRBD1. The CDR3 extends over 13 amino acids. CDR1 SEHNR and CDR2 FQNEAQ come from the germline V gene (reference sequence). Trimming cost V 6 bases and J 7 bases; bases outside gene matches: 6. CDR3 sequence (DNA): TGTGCCAGCAGAACAGGGGAAAAGAATGAGCAGTTCTTC. It codes for CASRTGEKNEQFF. Full variable domain (missing parts from reference TRBV7-9 and TRBJ2-1): DTGVSQNPRHKITKRGQNVTFRCDPISEHNRLYWYRQTLGQGPEFLTYFQNEAQLEKSRLLSDRFSAERPKGSFSTLEIQRTEQGDSAMYLCASRTGEKNEQFFGPGTRLTVL.

The chain has TRBV29-1 and TRBJ1-4; TRBD1 agrees at 10 bases. Germline trimming cut 7 bases from V and 8 bases from J; bases unmatched to any gene: 7. The CDR3 extends over 13 amino acids. Germline V gene lookup returns CDR1 SQVTM and CDR2 ANQGSEA. The CDR3 spells CSAEDRGNEKLFF. CDR3 nucleotide sequence: TGCAGCGCCGAGGACAGGGGGAACGAAAAACTGTTTTTT.

This clone was recorded only once. The genes are TRBV9 and TRBJ2-1; D is ambiguous. The germline gives CDR1 SGDLS, CDR2 YYNGEE. The CDR3 has 16 residues. Trimming stripped 4 bases from V and 2 bases from J, with 16 bases between. CDR3 nucleotides: TGTGCCAGCAGCTCTACCGAGTGGATTCCCTACAATGAGCAGTTCTTC. Residues: CASSSTEWIPYNEQFF.